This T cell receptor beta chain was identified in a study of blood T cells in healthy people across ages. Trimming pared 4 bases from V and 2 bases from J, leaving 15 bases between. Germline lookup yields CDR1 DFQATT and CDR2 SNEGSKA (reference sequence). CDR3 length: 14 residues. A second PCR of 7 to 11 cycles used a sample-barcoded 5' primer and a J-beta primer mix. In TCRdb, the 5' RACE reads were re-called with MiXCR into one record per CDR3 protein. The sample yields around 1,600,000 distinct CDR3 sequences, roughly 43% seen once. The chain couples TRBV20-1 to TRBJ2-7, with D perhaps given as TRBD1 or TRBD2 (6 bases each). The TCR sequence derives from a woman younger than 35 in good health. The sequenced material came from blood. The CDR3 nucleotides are TGCAGTGCTAAGGGATGGGGGGCCCCCTACGAGCAGTACTTC. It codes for CSAKGWGAPYEQYF.